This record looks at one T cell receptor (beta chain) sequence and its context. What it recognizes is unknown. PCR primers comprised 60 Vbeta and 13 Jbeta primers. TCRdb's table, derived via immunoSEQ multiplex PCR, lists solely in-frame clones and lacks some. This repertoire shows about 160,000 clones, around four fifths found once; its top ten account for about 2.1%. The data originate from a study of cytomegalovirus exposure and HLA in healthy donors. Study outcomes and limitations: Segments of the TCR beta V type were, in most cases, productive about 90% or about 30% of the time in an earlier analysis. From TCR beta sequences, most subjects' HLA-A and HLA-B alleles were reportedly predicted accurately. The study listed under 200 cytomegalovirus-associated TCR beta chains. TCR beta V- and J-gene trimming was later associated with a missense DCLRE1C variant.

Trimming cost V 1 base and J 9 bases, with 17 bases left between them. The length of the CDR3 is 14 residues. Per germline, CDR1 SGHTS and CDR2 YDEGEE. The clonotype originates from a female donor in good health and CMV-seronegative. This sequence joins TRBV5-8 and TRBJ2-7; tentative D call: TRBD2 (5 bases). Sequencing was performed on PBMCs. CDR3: CASSLRAADRGQYF. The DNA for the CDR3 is TGTGCCAGCAGCTTGAGGGCAGCCGACCGGGGGCAGTACTTC.